The clone carrying this T cell receptor beta chain was detected a few times. No antigen is known for it. This CDR3 has 12 residues. Germline V gives CDR1 SQVTM, CDR2 ANQGSEA. V shed 6 bases and J 5 bases; nucleotides not matched to a gene: 6. The data were taken from a study of blood T cells in healthy people across ages. Each donor supplied ten milliliters of peripheral blood. The second PCR ran roughly 6 to 11 cycles with a sample-barcoded 5' primer and J-beta primers. TCRdb ran MiXCR on the 5' RACE reads and lists one entry per CDR3 protein. The sample contains over a million distinct CDR3 sequences, 45% to 70% of which appear only once. Regarding the study as a whole: Strongly correlated with naive T cell percentage was TCR beta diversity.

The TCR sequence derives from a man aged 18 to 30 in good health. Sequenced input: blood. The V gene is TRBV29-1, the J gene TRBJ2-7; 8 bases line up with TRBD1. CDR3 bases: TGCAGCGTCGTCGCGACAGGGGACGAGCAGTACTTC. As protein: CSVVATGDEQYF.